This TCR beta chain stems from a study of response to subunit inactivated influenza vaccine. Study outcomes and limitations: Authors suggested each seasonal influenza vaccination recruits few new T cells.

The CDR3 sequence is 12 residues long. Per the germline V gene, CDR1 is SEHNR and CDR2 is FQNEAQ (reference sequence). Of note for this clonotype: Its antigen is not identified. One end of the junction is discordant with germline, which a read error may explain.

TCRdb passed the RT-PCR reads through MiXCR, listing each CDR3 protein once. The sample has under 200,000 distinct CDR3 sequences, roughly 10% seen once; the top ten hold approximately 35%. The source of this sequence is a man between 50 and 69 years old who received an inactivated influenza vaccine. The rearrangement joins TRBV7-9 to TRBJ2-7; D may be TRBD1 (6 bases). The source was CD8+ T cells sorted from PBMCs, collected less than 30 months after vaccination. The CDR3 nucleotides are TGTGCCAGCAGAAGACCTCCGACAGGAGTTACCTTC. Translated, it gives CASRRPPTGVTF.